The rows below give T cell receptor beta chains drawn from one sample of a study of T cell changes during pregnancy in multiple sclerosis. TCRdb's copy holds only in-frame clones and misses some; the assay was immunoSEQ multiplex PCR. Seen here are 45,000 to 55,000 clones, approximately 90% observed once, and the top ten hold about 0.15%. The specimen was CD4+ T cells from peripheral blood mononuclear cells, collected after pregnancy. The receptors originated from a female donor in good health, enrolled as a control in a pregnancy study. Each CDR3 is given with its conserved first and last residue. Each record gives: CDR3 length, clone size, J gene, V gene, D gene, CDR3 DNA, CDR3 protein. The D gene is left open where the match is weak. A row's size may be missing; if present it is once, few, many or a size class.

>14|-|TRBJ1-1|TRBV19|-
TGTGCCAGTAGTAGGCAGGCTCAACCCCTCCAAGCTTTCTTT
CASSRQAQPLQAFF
>14|once|TRBJ2-5|TRBV7-9|-
TGTGCCAGCAGCTACGCGGGACCCCGGGGGACCCAGTACTTC
CASSYAGPRGTQYF
>12|-|TRBJ1-1|TRBV7-9|-
TGTGCCAGCAGCCCCATTTTCACTGAAGCTTTCTTT
CASSPIFTEAFF
>12|-|TRBJ1-1|TRBV7-9|-
TGTGCCAGCAGCTCCATGAACACTGAAGCTTTCTTT
CASSSMNTEAFF
>14|-|TRBJ2-5|TRBV29-1|-
TGCAGCGTTACGGGCGAGGGTTTACAAGAGACCCAGTACTTC
CSVTGEGLQETQYF
>19|-|TRBJ2-7|TRBV11-2|TRBD2
TGTGCCAGCAGCTCCTACTACACTCTGGGGCGGGGGGCTGGGAACGAGCAGTACTTC
CASSSYYTLGRGAGNEQYF
>14|-|TRBJ2-7|TRBV13|TRBD1
TGTGCCAGCACCGCTCGGACAGGAGGTTACGAGCAGTACTTC
CASTARTGGYEQYF
>13|few|TRBJ1-1|TRBV29-1|TRBD1
TGCAGCGTGGAAGTAGGACAGGGCGAAGGGGCTTTCTTT
CSVEVGQGEGAFF
>12|-|TRBJ1-2|TRBV29-1|-
TGCAGCGTTGATAACCAGGGTTATGGCTACACCTTC
CSVDNQGYGYTF
>15|-|TRBJ2-3|TRBV7-9|-
TGTGCCAGCAGCCCGACTAGAAGAAGGTGGGATACGCAGTATTTT
CASSPTRRRWDTQYF
>13|-|TRBJ1-1|TRBV7-9|-
TGTGCCAGCAGCGCAGGGTGGAACACTGAAGCTTTCTTT
CASSAGWNTEAFF
>16|-|TRBJ2-3|TRBV7-9|TRBD2
TGTGCCAGCAGCATGACTAGCGGGGGGGTCACAGATACGCAGTATTTT
CASSMTSGGVTDTQYF
>15|-|TRBJ2-7|TRBV18|-
TGTGCCAGCTCACCAAAAGGGGTCCTACCCGACGAGCAGTACTTC
CASSPKGVLPDEQYF
>14|-|TRBJ2-7|TRBV21-1|-
TGTGCCAGCAGCGAATGGACAGGGCTGGAAGAGCAGTACTTC
CASSEWTGLEEQYF
>13|-|TRBJ1-2|TRBV19|-
TGTGCCACCCATCACGACAGGAGCTATGGCTACACCTTC
CATHHDRSYGYTF
>14|-|TRBJ1-2|TRBV28|TRBD1
TGTGCCAGCAGTTTCAGACAGGGTCGTTATGGCTACACCTTC
CASSFRQGRYGYTF
>15|-|TRBJ2-2|TRBV7-3|TRBD2
TGTGCCAGCCGCTCGCGGGGGGTGGGGACCGGGGAGCTGTTTTTT
CASRSRGVGTGELFF
>13|-|TRBJ1-2|TRBV6-6|TRBD1
TGTGCCAGCGGGGACAGGCCAACGGCGGGCTACACCTTC
CASGDRPTAGYTF
>14|-|TRBJ1-4|TRBV2|-
TGTGCCAGCAGCTACCAGGGGACGAGGGAAAAACTGTTTTTT
CASSYQGTREKLFF
>21|-|TRBJ1-2|TRBV28|TRBD1
TGTGCCAGCAGTTTATTAACATTCAGGGGTGGGGCTGGGACAGGTCCCGTAGGCTACACCTTC
CASSLLTFRGGAGTGPVGYTF
>14|-|TRBJ2-7|TRBV7-2|TRBD1
TGTGCCAGCAGCCGCACAGGGGGCTCCTACGAGCAGTACTTC
CASSRTGGSYEQYF
>16|-|TRBJ2-5|TRBV2|-
TGTGCCAGCAGTCGCCCAGGGTTGGACAGCCAAGAGACCCAGTACTTC
CASSRPGLDSQETQYF
>12|-|TRBJ1-5|TRBV28|-
TGTGCCAGCAGTTTTCGGGGTCAGCCCCAGCATTTT
CASSFRGQPQHF
>15|-|TRBJ2-7|TRBV11-2|-
TGTGCCAGCAGCCCAAGAGACCAACAGGGCTACGAGCAGTACTTC
CASSPRDQQGYEQYF
>15|-|TRBJ2-6|TRBV5-1|-
TGCGCCAGCAGCACCACATCCTCTGGGGCCAACGTCCTGACTTTC
CASSTTSSGANVLTF
>16|-|TRBJ2-4|TRBV4-1|TRBD2
TGCGCCAGCAGCAAGACTAGCGGGGGAGCCAAAAACATTCAGTACTTC
CASSKTSGGAKNIQYF
>14|-|TRBJ1-2|TRBV6-6|-
TGTGCCAGCAGTTACTCGGCCCAGAACTATGGCTACACCTTC
CASSYSAQNYGYTF
>13|-|TRBJ1-1|TRBV5-4|TRBD1
TGTGCCAGCAGCTCCACAGGGGGGACTGAAGCTTTCTTT
CASSSTGGTEAFF
>15|once|TRBJ2-7|TRBV30|TRBD1
TGTGCCTGGAATGGTCTCGGGACAGGAGGTAACGAGCAGTACTTC
CAWNGLGTGGNEQYF
>17|once|TRBJ1-2|TRBV5-4|TRBD1
TGTGCCAGCAGCTTGTTAACCGGGACAGGGTTATTCTATGGCTACACCTTC
CASSLLTGTGLFYGYTF
>15|-|TRBJ1-1|TRBV18|-
TGTGCCAGCTCACCCTTCGGGGTGGCGCCCACTGAAGCTTTCTTT
CASSPFGVAPTEAFF
>18|-|TRBJ2-3|TRBV4-1|-
TGCGCCAGCAGCCAAGTTGTCGGGAGTCAGGGGGTGACAGATACGCAGTATTTT
CASSQVVGSQGVTDTQYF
>11|-|TRBJ1-3|TRBV20-1|-
TGCAGTGTTCCAGGGCGAAACACCATATATTTT
CSVPGRNTIYF
>12|-|TRBJ2-1|TRBV28|TRBD2
TGTGCCAGCAGTTTACTAGCGGCTCAGCAGTTCTTC
CASSLLAAQQFF
>13|once|TRBJ1-1|TRBV6-5|-
TGTGCCAGCAGTTACTCGAGAAGGGGGGAAGCTTTCTTT
CASSYSRRGEAFF
>16|-|TRBJ2-1|TRBV19|TRBD2
TGTGCCAGTAGTATGGGAGGGGTTAGGTCCTACAATGAGCAGTTCTTC
CASSMGGVRSYNEQFF
>13|-|TRBJ1-4|TRBV14|-
TGTGCCAGCAGCCAAGTTCTTAATGAAAAACTGTTTTTT
CASSQVLNEKLFF
>15|-|TRBJ2-1|TRBV6-5|-
TGTGCCAGCAGTTCCGGGGGAAACCCCTACAATGAGCAGTTCTTC
CASSSGGNPYNEQFF
>15|-|TRBJ2-7|TRBV5-1|-
TGCGCCAGCAGCTTGGAAGGACAGAACATGTACGAGCAGTACTTC
CASSLEGQNMYEQYF
>13|once|TRBJ2-2|TRBV2|-
TGTGCCAGCAGTCGGGATTTCGCCGGGGAGCTGTTTTTT
CASSRDFAGELFF